This note documents a single T cell receptor beta chain sequence. This specimen comes from a study of T cell changes during pregnancy in multiple sclerosis. TCRdb's table, derived via immunoSEQ multiplex PCR, lists solely in-frame clones and lacks some. The sample carries around 50,000 clones, 80% to 90% recorded once. From germline, CDR1 is MDHEN and CDR2 SYDVKM. This CDR3 contains 14 residues. The ends were cut back, 7 bases at V and 4 bases at J, with 16 bases in the middle. The TCR comes from a human donor whose cells served as feeder cells for cultures in a pregnancy study. The V call is TRBV28, the J call TRBJ1-2, with D perhaps TRBD1 (6 bases). Sample: peripheral blood from another person, used as feeder cells. The CDR3 reads CASTLQGKIYGYTF. CDR3 DNA sequence: TGTGCCAGCACCCTACAGGGAAAGATCTATGGCTACACCTTC.